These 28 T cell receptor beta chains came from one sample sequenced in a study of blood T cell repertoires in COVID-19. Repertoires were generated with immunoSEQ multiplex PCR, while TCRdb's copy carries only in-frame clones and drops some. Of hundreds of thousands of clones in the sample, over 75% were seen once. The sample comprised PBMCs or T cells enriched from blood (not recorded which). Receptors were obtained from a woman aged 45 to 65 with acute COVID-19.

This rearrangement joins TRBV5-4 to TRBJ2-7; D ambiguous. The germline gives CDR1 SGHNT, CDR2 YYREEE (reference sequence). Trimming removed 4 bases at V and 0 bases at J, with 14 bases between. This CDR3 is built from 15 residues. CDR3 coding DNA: TGTGCCAGCAGCGAGCCGACCCGCGGCTCCTACGAGCAGTACTTC. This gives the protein CASSEPTRGSYEQYF. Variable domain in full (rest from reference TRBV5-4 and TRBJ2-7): ETGVTQSPTHLIKTRGQQVTLRCSSQSGHNTVSWYQQALGQGPQFIFQYYREEENGRGNFPPRFSGLQFPNYSSELNVNALELDDSALYLCASSEPTRGSYEQYFGPGTRLTVT.

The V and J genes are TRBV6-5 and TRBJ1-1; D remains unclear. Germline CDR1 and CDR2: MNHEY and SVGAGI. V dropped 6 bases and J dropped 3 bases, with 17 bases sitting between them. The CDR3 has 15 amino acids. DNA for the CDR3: TGTGCCAGCAGGCCTTTGGGCCTCGGGGACACTGAAGCTTTCTTT. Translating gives CASRPLGLGDTEAFF.

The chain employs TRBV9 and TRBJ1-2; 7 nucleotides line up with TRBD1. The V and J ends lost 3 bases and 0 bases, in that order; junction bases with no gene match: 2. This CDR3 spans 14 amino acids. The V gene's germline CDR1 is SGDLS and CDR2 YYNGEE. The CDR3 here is CASSAGQTNYGYTF. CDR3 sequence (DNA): TGTGCCAGCAGCGCGGGACAGACTAACTATGGCTACACCTTC.

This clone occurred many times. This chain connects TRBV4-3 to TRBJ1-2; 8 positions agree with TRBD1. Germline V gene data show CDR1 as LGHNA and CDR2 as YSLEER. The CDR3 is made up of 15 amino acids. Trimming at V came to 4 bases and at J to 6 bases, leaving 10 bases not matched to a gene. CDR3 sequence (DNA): TGCGCCAGCAGCCGAGGCGGGGACAGGATCGATGGCTACACCTTC. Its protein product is CASSRGGDRIDGYTF.

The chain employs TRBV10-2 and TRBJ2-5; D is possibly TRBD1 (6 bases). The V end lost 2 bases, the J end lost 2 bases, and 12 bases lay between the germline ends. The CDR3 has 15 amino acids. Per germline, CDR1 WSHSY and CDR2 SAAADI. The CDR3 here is CASSEVRGGQETQYF. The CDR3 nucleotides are TGCGCCAGCAGTGAGGTCAGGGGTGGGCAAGAGACCCAGTACTTC.

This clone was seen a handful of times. CDR3 in amino acids: CSASKPGGWNQPQHF. In nucleotides, the CDR3 is TGCAGTGCCAGTAAACCAGGGGGATGGAATCAGCCCCAGCATTTT. The gene calls are TRBV20-1 and TRBJ1-5; TRBD1 aligns across 7 bases. Germline CDR1 reads DFQATT; CDR2 reads SNEGSKA (reference sequence). The junction had 12 bases not matched to a gene; V was cut back by 6 bases and J by 4 bases. This CDR3 is 15 amino acids long.

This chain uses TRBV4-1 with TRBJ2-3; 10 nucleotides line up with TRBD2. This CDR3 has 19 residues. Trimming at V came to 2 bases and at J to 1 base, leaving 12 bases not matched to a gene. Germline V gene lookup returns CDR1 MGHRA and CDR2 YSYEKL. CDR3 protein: CASSQTIAGGLGGTDTQYF. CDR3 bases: TGCGCCAGCAGCCAAACTATAGCGGGGGGCCTCGGGGGCACAGATACGCAGTATTTT.

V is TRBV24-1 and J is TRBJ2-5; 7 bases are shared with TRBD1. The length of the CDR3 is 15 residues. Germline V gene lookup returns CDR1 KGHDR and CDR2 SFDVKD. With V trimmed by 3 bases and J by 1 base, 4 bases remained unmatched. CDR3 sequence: CATSDGRGFQETQYF. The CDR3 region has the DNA TGTGCCACCAGTGATGGCAGGGGGTTCCAAGAGACCCAGTACTTC.

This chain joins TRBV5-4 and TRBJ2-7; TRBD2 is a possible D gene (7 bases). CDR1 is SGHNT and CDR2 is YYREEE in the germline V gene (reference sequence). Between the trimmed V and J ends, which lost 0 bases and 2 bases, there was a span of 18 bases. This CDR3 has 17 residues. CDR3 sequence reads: CASSLAGRGPHPYEQYF. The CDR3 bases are TGTGCCAGCAGCTTGGCCGGGCGGGGGCCGCATCCCTACGAGCAGTACTTC.

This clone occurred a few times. CDR3 sequence (DNA): TGTGCCAGCAGCTTAGGCGGGATAACAGATACGCAGTATTTT. This gives the protein CASSLGGITDTQYF. J is TRBJ2-3 and V is TRBV7-9; D possibly corresponds to TRBD2 (6 bases). The ends were cut back, 1 base at V and 3 bases at J, with 8 bases in the middle. Per the germline V gene, CDR1 is SEHNR and CDR2 is FQNEAQ (reference sequence). CDR3 size: 14 residues.

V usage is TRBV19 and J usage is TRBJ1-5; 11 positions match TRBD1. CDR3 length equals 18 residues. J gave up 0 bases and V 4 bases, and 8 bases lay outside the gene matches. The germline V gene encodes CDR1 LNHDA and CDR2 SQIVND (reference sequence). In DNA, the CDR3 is TGTGCCAGTAGTAGAACGGGACAGGGGGGACCTAGCAATCAGCCCCAGCATTTT. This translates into CASSRTGQGGPSNQPQHF.

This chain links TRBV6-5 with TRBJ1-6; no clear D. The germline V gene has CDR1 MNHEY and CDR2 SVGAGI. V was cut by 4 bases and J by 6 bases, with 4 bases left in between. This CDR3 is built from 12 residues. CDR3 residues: CASSSGNSPLHF. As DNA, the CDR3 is TGTGCCAGCAGTTCCGGTAATTCACCCCTCCACTTT.

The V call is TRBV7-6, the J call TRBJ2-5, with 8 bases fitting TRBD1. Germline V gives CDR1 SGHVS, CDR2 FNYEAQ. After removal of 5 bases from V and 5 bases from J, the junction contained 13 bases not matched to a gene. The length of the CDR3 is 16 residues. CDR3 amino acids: CASSPSVDRALETQYF. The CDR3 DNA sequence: TGTGCCAGCAGCCCTTCGGTGGACAGGGCTCTGGAGACCCAGTACTTC.

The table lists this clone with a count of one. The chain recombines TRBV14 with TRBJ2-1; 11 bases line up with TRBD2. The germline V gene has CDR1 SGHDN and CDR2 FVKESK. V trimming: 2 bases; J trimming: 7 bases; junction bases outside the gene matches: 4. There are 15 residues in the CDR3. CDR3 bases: TGTGCCAGCAGCCAACTAGCGGGGGGAATAAATGAGCAGTTCTTC. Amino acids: CASSQLAGGINEQFF.

Written as DNA, the CDR3 is TGTGCCGTAACTGCCCGGACGGGAGTGAACACTGAAGCTTTCTTT. It encodes CAVTARTGVNTEAFF. V is TRBV19 and J is TRBJ1-1; D remains ambiguous. Trimming took off 11 bases at V and 0 bases at J, with 19 bases between the two ends. This CDR3 has 15 residues. Germline-derived CDR1 and CDR2 are LNHDA and SQIVND (reference sequence).

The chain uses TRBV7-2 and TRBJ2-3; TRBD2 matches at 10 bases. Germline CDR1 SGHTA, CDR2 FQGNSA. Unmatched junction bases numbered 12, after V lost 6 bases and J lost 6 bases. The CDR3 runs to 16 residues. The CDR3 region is CASRSSGGALSDTQYF. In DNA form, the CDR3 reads TGTGCCAGCAGATCAAGCGGGGGGGCCCTTTCTGATACGCAGTATTTT.

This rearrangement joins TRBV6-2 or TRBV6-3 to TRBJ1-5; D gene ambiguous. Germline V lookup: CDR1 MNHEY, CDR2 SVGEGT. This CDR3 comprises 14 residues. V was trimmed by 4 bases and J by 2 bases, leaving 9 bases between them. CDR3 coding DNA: TGTGCCAGCAGTTTCGGGGTGCGCAATCAGCCCCAGCATTTT. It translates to CASSFGVRNQPQHF.

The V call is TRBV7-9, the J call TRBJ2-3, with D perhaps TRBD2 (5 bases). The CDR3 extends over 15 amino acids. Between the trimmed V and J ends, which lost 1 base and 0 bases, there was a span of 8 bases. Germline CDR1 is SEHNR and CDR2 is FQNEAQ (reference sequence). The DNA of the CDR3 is TGTGCCAGCAGCTTAGATAGCGTAAGCACAGATACGCAGTATTTT. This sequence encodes CASSLDSVSTDTQYF.

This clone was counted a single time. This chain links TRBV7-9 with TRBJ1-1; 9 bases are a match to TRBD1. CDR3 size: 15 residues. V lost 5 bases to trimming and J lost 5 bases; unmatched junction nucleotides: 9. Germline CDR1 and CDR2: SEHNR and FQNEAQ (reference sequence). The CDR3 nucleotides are TGTGCCAGCAGCGATACCGGGACAGGGCTTACTGAAGCTTTCTTT. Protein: CASSDTGTGLTEAFF.

The CDR3 DNA reads TGTGCCAGCAGCGTACTGGGGACAGGAGTGAACACTGAAGCTTTCTTT. It yields the protein CASSVLGTGVNTEAFF. J is TRBJ1-1 and V is TRBV9; 8 nucleotides align to TRBD1. The CDR3 covers 16 residues. The germline gives CDR1 SGDLS, CDR2 YYNGEE. V was pared by 1 base and J by 0 bases, with 5 bases of the junction left unmatched.

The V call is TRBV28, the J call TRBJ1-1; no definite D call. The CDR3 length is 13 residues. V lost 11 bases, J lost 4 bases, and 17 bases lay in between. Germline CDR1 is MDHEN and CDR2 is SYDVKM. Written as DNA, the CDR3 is TGTGCCGGAGGGCCAAACAGTGCCACTGAAGCTTTCTTT. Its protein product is CAGGPNSATEAFF. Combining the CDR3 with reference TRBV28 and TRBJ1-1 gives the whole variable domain DVKVTQSSRYLVKRTGEKVFLECVQDMDHENMFWYRQDPGLGLRLIYFSYDVKMKEKGDIPEGYSVSREKKERFSLILESASTNQTSMYLCAGGPNSATEAFFGQGTRLTVV.

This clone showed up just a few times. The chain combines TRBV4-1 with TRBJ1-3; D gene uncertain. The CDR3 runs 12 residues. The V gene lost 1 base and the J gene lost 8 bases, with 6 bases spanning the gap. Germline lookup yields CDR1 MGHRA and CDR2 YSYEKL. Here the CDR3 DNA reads TGCGCCAGCAGCCAAGGTCGGGACACCATATATTTT. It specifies CASSQGRDTIYF.

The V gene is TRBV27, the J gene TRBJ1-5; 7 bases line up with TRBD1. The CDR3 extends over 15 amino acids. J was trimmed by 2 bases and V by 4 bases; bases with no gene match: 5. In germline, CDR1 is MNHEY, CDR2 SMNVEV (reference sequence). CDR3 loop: CASSSNTGGNQPQHF. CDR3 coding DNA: TGTGCCAGCAGTTCAAATACAGGGGGCAATCAGCCCCAGCATTTT.

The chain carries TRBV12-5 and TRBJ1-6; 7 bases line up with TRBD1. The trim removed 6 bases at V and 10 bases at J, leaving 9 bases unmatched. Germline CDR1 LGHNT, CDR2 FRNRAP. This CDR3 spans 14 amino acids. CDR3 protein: CASGRFDRESPLHF. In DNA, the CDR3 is TGTGCTAGTGGCCGGTTTGACAGGGAGTCACCCCTCCACTTT.

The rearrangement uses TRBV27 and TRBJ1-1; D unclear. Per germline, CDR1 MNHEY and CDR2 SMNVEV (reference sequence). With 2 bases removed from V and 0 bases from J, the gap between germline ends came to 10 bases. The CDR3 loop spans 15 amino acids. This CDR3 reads CASSLTGRVNTEAFF. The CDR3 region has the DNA TGTGCCAGCAGTTTAACGGGGAGAGTGAACACTGAAGCTTTCTTT.

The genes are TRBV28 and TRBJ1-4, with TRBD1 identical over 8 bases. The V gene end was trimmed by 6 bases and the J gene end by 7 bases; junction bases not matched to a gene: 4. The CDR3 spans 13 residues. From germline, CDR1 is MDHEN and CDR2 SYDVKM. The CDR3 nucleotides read TGTGCCAGCAGACAGGGGGGGGCTGAAAAACTGTTTTTT. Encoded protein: CASRQGGAEKLFF.

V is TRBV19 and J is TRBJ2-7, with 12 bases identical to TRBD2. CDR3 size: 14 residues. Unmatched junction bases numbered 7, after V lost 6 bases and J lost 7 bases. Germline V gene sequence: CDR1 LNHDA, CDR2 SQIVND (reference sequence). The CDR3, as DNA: TGTGCCAGTAGCCTTCTAGCGGGGGGGTATGAGCAGTACTTC. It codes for CASSLLAGGYEQYF.

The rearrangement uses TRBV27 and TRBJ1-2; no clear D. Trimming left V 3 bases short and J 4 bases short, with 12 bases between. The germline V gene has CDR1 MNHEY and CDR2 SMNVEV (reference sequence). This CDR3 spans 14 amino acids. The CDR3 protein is CASSFEEDGYGYTF. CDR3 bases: TGTGCCAGCAGTTTCGAGGAAGATGGCTATGGCTACACCTTC.